This T cell receptor beta chain was obtained from a study of identical twins. Study results and caveats: In cord blood, abundant beta clonotypes had fewer insertions; memory showed no trend.

A single record per CDR3 protein comes from TCRdb applying MiXCR to the 5' RACE reads. The repertoire holds more than 350,000 distinct CDR3 sequences, about 10% seen once, with under 10% in the top ten. Note on this clonotype: Its antigen remains unknown.

Germline V gene lookup returns CDR1 SGDLS and CDR2 YYNGEE. V shed 0 bases and J shed 5 bases, with 11 bases lying between them. This CDR3 is 14 amino acids long. The rearrangement joins TRBV9 to TRBJ2-5; D unresolved. Sample: naive T cells sorted from blood. The TCR was taken from a woman aged 45-60 years in good health. CDR3 bases: TGTGCCAGCAGCGTAGGAGACATAAGCGAGACCCAGTACTTC. Translation: CASSVGDISETQYF.